A single sample is the source of the 4 T cell receptor beta chains below, sequenced in a study of regulatory T cells in long-lasting Graves disease. For TCR beta, libraries came from iRepertoire HTBI primers and Arm-PCR of CDR3 regions. One entry per CDR3 protein results from TCRdb running MiXCR on the multiplex PCR reads. The table lists about 470,000 distinct CDR3 sequences, around 21% of them singletons. The sample's time point: persistent/refractory GD, antithyroid drugs over 5 years with positive TRAb. From RNA extracted from PBMCs, the TCR library was made. Sequences were derived from peripheral blood mononuclear cells (PBMCs), sampled when the disease was refractory, from a patient treated with antithyroid drugs. These receptor sequences come from a female donor with Graves disease.

Points on this clonotype: This may come from a read error, since a much larger clone is one base off. The chain links TRBV5-1 to TRBJ1-1; a weak D match, TRBD1 (6 bases). There are 14 residues in the CDR3. V dropped 4 bases and J dropped 7 bases, with 17 bases sitting between them. The germline CDR1 and CDR2 sequences are SGHRS and YFSETQ. CDR3: CASSLQDSRIEAFF. The CDR3 DNA sequence: TGCGCCAGCAGCCTACAGGACAGTCGAATTGAAGCTTTCTTT.

In its sample, this clonotype was seen many times. The chain joins TRBV20-1 to TRBJ2-7, with D unclear. The V and J ends lost 5 bases and 1 base respectively, with 12 bases between them. The V gene's germline CDR1 is DFQATT and CDR2 SNEGSKA (reference sequence). This CDR3 is built from 13 residues. For the CDR3, the DNA is TGCAGTGCTGATTTCATGGGGTCCTACGAGCAGTACTTC. Its protein is CSADFMGSYEQYF.

This chain connects TRBV7-4 to TRBJ1-6; D call uncertain. Germline CDR1 SGHVT, CDR2 SQSDAQ. V was pared by 3 bases and J by 6 bases, with 12 bases between. The CDR3 is 15 residues long. The CDR3 protein is CASSFSQVPNSPLHF. CDR3 in DNA: TGTGCCAGCAGCTTCAGCCAGGTTCCTAATTCACCCCTCCACTTT.

This clonotype was seen a few times. The chain recombines TRBV5-1 with TRBJ1-1; perhaps TRBD1 as D (6 bases). V lost 3 bases and J lost 2, with 14 bases in between. This CDR3 has 15 amino acids. CDR1 and CDR2 (germline): SGHRS, YFSETQ. CDR3 nucleotides: TGCGCCAGCAGCTGGGCAATGGGGGGCAACACTGAAGCTTTCTTT. It specifies CASSWAMGGNTEAFF. The full variable domain, its missing parts supplied by reference TRBV5-1 and TRBJ1-1, is KAGVTQTPRYLIKTRGQQVTLSCSPISGHRSVSWYQQTPGQGLQFLFEYFSETQRNKGNFPGRFSGRQFSNSRSEMNVSTLELGDSALYLCASSWAMGGNTEAFFGQGTRLTVV.